Each of the 25 T cell receptor beta chains below was sequenced from the same sample in a study of cytomegalovirus exposure and HLA in healthy donors. Primers: 60 Vbeta forward and 13 Jbeta reverse. Sequenced by immunoSEQ multiplex PCR; TCRdb stores in-frame clones only, minus some. Recorded for this sample: around 200,000 clones. What was sequenced was PBMCs. The source of these receptors is a woman in her thirties in good health and CMV-seropositive.

The chain employs TRBV19 and TRBJ1-5, with D perhaps matching TRBD1 (6 bases). Per the germline V gene, CDR1 is LNHDA and CDR2 is SQIVND (reference sequence). V lost 8 bases, J lost 2 bases, and 19 bases lay in between. The CDR3 totals 16 residues. This chain's CDR3 is CASHEWQGYGNQPQHF. The CDR3 bases are TGTGCCAGTCACGAGTGGCAGGGGTACGGCAATCAGCCCCAGCATTTT. The full variable domain, in which reference TRBV19 and TRBJ1-5 provide the parts outside the CDR3, is DGGITQSPKYLFRKEGQNVTLSCEQNLNHDAMYWYRQDPGQGLRLIYYSQIVNDFQKGDIAEGYSVSREKKESFPLTVTSAQKNPTAFYLCASHEWQGYGNQPQHFGDGTRLSIL.

V and J are TRBV6-5 and TRBJ1-2; D uncertain. Germline V lookup: CDR1 MNHEY, CDR2 SVGAGI. This CDR3 has 14 amino acids. Trimming shortened V by 7 bases and J by 2 bases, and 14 bases separated the two germline ends. In DNA, the CDR3 is TGTGCCAGCACCCAGCTATTCGGGAACTATGGCTACACCTTC. It encodes CASTQLFGNYGYTF.

The chain combines TRBV5-4 with TRBJ2-2; maybe TRBD2 (7 bases). Per germline, CDR1 SGHNT and CDR2 YYREEE (reference sequence). The CDR3 has 20 residues. Trimming removed 0 bases at V and 0 bases at J, with 21 bases between. The CDR3 DNA follows: TGTGCCAGCAGCTTGGGGGATCGGGGGGCCCAATTCGCGAACACCGGGGAGCTGTTTTTT. It encodes CASSLGDRGAQFANTGELFF.

The CDR3 coding sequence is TGCGCCAGCAGCTCAATCCCAGGGGCAAGTGACGCCAAAAACATTCAGTACTTC. This codes for CASSSIPGASDAKNIQYF. The rearrangement uses TRBV5-1 and TRBJ2-4; TRBD1 is a possible D gene (6 bases). The ends were cut back, 3 bases at V and 1 base at J, with 20 bases in the middle. The CDR3 is 18 amino acids. The germline gives CDR1 SGHRS, CDR2 YFSETQ.

The chain recombines TRBV18 with TRBJ1-5; tentative D call: TRBD1 (6 bases). The CDR3 totals 15 residues. The germline V gene encodes CDR1 KGHSH and CDR2 LQKENI. Trimming removed 3 bases at V and 1 base at J, with 10 bases between. The chain's CDR3 is CASSPETGSNQPQHF. The CDR3 DNA reads TGTGCCAGCTCACCGGAGACAGGAAGCAATCAGCCCCAGCATTTT. The full variable domain, its missing parts supplied by reference TRBV18 and TRBJ1-5, is NAGVMQNPRHLVRRRGQEARLRCSPMKGHSHVYWYRQLPEEGLKFMVYLQKENIIDESGMPKERFSAEFPKEGPSILRIQQVVRGDSAAYFCASSPETGSNQPQHFGDGTRLSIL.

The chain carries TRBV11-2 and TRBJ2-5; 8 bases are shared with TRBD1. The V gene's germline CDR1 is SGHAT and CDR2 FQNNGV. The CDR3 loop spans 13 amino acids. Trimming at V came to 6 bases and at J to 4 bases, leaving 4 bases not matched to a gene. In DNA form, the CDR3 reads TGTGCCAGCAGGCCAACAGGGGGAGAGACCCAGTACTTC. Its protein is CASRPTGGETQYF.

To note about this clone: Distinct nucleotide sequences in the sample also encode this CDR3. This chain joins TRBV5-1 and TRBJ2-7, with a tentative D call TRBD1 (5 bases). CDR1 SGHRS and CDR2 YFSETQ come from the germline V gene. This CDR3 comprises 14 residues. V lost 0 bases and J lost 3, with 10 bases in between. The chain's CDR3 is CASSLGQGGYEQYF. CDR3 DNA: TGCGCCAGCAGCTTGGGGCAGGGTGGCTACGAGCAGTACTTC. Using reference TRBV5-1 and TRBJ2-7 for the parts outside the CDR3, the full variable domain is KAGVTQTPRYLIKTRGQQVTLSCSPISGHRSVSWYQQTPGQGLQFLFEYFSETQRNKGNFPGRFSGRQFSNSRSEMNVSTLELGDSALYLCASSLGQGGYEQYFGPGTRLTVT.

The chain couples TRBV6-5 to TRBJ1-1; possible D gene TRBD1, 6 bases. Germline lookup yields CDR1 MNHEY and CDR2 SVGAGI. Trimming removed 6 bases from V and 4 bases from J, with 15 bases in between. This CDR3 is built from 14 residues. This chain's CDR3 is CASRRTERTTEAFF. In nucleotides, the CDR3 is TGTGCCAGCAGGCGGACAGAAAGGACCACTGAAGCTTTCTTT.

V gene TRBV5-1 combines with J gene TRBJ2-1, with 14 bases identical to TRBD2. Germline V gives CDR1 SGHRS, CDR2 YFSETQ. CDR3 size: 16 residues. J gave up 6 bases and V 1 base, and 3 bases lay outside the gene matches. As DNA, the CDR3 is TGCGCCAGCAGCTTGCGAGGGACTAGCGGGGGCAATGAGCAGTTCTTC. Encoded protein: CASSLRGTSGGNEQFF.

The chain employs TRBV28 and TRBJ1-3; no reliable D call. Trimming removed 5 bases from V and 1 base from J, with 3 bases in between. Germline V gene data show CDR1 as MDHEN and CDR2 as SYDVKM. This CDR3 is 12 amino acids long. CDR3 protein: CASSTSGNTIYF. CDR3 coding DNA: TGTGCCAGCAGTACTTCTGGAAACACCATATATTTT.

In DNA, the CDR3 is TGTGCCAGCAGTTACACTTCGACAGAAAGGAACACTGAAGCTTTCTTT. Translation: CASSYTSTERNTEAFF. V is TRBV6-5 and J is TRBJ1-1; perhaps TRBD1 as D (5 bases). The CDR3 has 16 residues. V was cut by 2 bases and J by 1 base, with 14 bases left in between. Germline-derived CDR1 and CDR2 are MNHEY and SVGAGI.

V is TRBV7-2 and J is TRBJ2-7; TRBD2 might be the D (5 bases). In germline, CDR1 is SGHTA, CDR2 FQGNSA. The V end lost 5 bases, the J end lost 5 bases, and 13 bases lay between the germline ends. CDR3 length equals 13 residues. CDR3 region: CASSPTGSNEQYF. The CDR3 DNA reads as TGTGCCAGCAGCCCCACGGGGAGCAACGAGCAGTACTTC.

The gene calls are TRBV13 and TRBJ2-1; TRBD2 aligns across 13 bases. CDR3 size: 19 residues. J lost 7 bases, V lost 4 bases, and 16 bases had no gene match. Germline CDR1 and CDR2: PRHDT and FYEKMQ (reference sequence). CDR3 in amino acids: CASSSQVSRTSGSRNEQFF. The CDR3 DNA reads as TGTGCCAGCAGCTCCCAGGTCAGCCGGACTAGCGGGAGCAGGAATGAGCAGTTCTTC.

This chain connects TRBV5-1 to TRBJ2-2, with 8 bases lining up with TRBD1. The CDR3 length is 15 residues. CDR1 and CDR2 (germline): SGHRS, YFSETQ. With V trimmed by 2 bases and J by 6 bases, 6 bases remained unmatched. CDR3 residues: CASSLTGGRPGELFF. CDR3 sequence (DNA): TGCGCCAGCAGCTTAACAGGGGGTCGTCCCGGGGAGCTGTTTTTT.

The rearrangement links TRBV6-5 to TRBJ1-2; 7 nucleotides line up with TRBD1. After removal of 5 bases from V and 5 bases from J, the junction contained 5 bases not matched to a gene. The CDR3 has 13 amino acids. Per the germline V gene, CDR1 is MNHEY and CDR2 is SVGAGI. The CDR3 DNA sequence: TGTGCCAGCAGTCGCGACAGGGCGTATGGCTACACCTTC. Translation: CASSRDRAYGYTF.

This chain joins TRBV7-2 and TRBJ2-7; D is perhaps TRBD2 (6 bases). Per the germline V gene, CDR1 is SGHTA and CDR2 is FQGNSA. This CDR3 comprises 14 residues. V shed 5 bases and J shed 5 bases, with 16 bases lying between them. The CDR3: CASSPRDFLNEQYF. DNA for the CDR3: TGTGCCAGCAGCCCGAGGGACTTTCTCAACGAGCAGTACTTC.

The V and J genes are TRBV6-1 and TRBJ1-2; D is ambiguous. Germline lookup yields CDR1 MNHNS and CDR2 SASEGT. This CDR3 spans 13 amino acids. V shed 7 bases and J shed 7 bases, with 16 bases lying between them. For the CDR3, the DNA is TGTGCCAGCATCCTCGCAGGAGGAAGTGGCTACACCTTC. It translates to CASILAGGSGYTF.

V gene TRBV29-1 combines with J gene TRBJ2-2; TRBD1 agrees at 10 bases. The CDR3 is made up of 13 amino acids. Germline trimming cut 7 bases from V and 4 bases from J; bases unmatched to any gene: 3. Germline V gene data show CDR1 as SQVTM and CDR2 as ANQGSEA. CDR3 bases: TGCAGCGGCGGGACAGGGGTCACCGGGGAGCTGTTTTTT. Protein: CSGGTGVTGELFF.

The V and J genes are TRBV5-1 and TRBJ2-5; a weak D match, TRBD2 (7 bases). This CDR3 region has 17 residues. From germline, CDR1 is SGHRS and CDR2 YFSETQ. Trimming cost V 4 bases and J 4 bases, with 23 bases left between them. CDR3 region: CASSPRRGGGIIETQYF. In nucleotides, the CDR3 is TGCGCCAGCAGCCCCCGAAGAGGGGGGGGTATTATAGAGACCCAGTACTTC.

The chain carries TRBV6-6 and TRBJ1-5; 8 bases match TRBD1. This CDR3 is 14 amino acids long. Germline trimming cut 5 bases from V and 6 bases from J; bases unmatched to any gene: 6. Germline V lookup: CDR1 MNHNY, CDR2 SVGAGI (reference sequence). This CDR3 reads CASSPGQGTQPQHF. The CDR3 region has the DNA TGTGCCAGCAGTCCCGGACAGGGAACTCAGCCCCAGCATTTT.

The rearrangement links TRBV5-1 to TRBJ2-2; 10 bases line up with TRBD1. The CDR3 is 16 amino acids. J was trimmed by 6 bases and V by 3 bases; bases with no gene match: 8. Germline V CDR1 and CDR2: SGHRS, YFSETQ. This CDR3 is CASSSGQGIGSGELFF. The CDR3 DNA is TGCGCCAGCAGCTCGGGACAGGGGATTGGTTCCGGGGAGCTGTTTTTT.

The V gene is TRBV9, the J gene TRBJ2-5; 10 bases agree with TRBD2. Trimming took 0 bases from V and 5 from J; bases not matched to a gene: 13. Germline V gene lookup returns CDR1 SGDLS and CDR2 YYNGEE. This CDR3 contains 18 residues. The DNA for the CDR3 is TGTGCCAGCAGCGTAGTAGGCCTAGCGGGAGAATCGGATGAGACCCAGTACTTC. Its protein product is CASSVVGLAGESDETQYF.

The chain uses TRBV2 and TRBJ2-7; D gene uncertain. Trimming took 6 bases from V and 2 from J, leaving 5 bases between them. This CDR3 has 11 residues. Germline V lookup: CDR1 SNHLY, CDR2 FYNNEI. The CDR3 DNA sequence: TGTGCCAGCAGGTTAACCTACGAGCAGTACTTC. Translated: CASRLTYEQYF.

The chain has TRBV28 and TRBJ2-5, with D possibly being TRBD1 (5 bases). The J call may not be correct, given that the DNA end is closer to TRBJ2-7. The CDR3 covers 13 residues. Germline CDR1 reads MDHEN; CDR2 reads SYDVKM. As DNA, the CDR3 is TGTGCCAGCTGCAAGGACACTACCTACGAGCAGTACTTC. Translated: CASCKDTTYEQYF.

The chain links TRBV4-1 to TRBJ2-7; TRBD2 aligns across 8 bases. Trimming at V came to 4 bases and at J to 0 bases, leaving 8 bases not matched to a gene. This CDR3 spans 16 amino acids. Germline V gene sequence: CDR1 MGHRA, CDR2 YSYEKL. The CDR3 region is CASSPRGSGSSYEQYF. CDR3 nucleotides: TGCGCCAGCAGCCCCCGGGGCAGCGGGAGCTCCTACGAGCAGTACTTC.